This TCR beta chain was observed in a study of T cell responses to AZD1222 COVID-19 vaccine. Points from the study as a whole: Mostly white British, mostly female donors; authors suggested clonal diversity may be underestimated. Dominant at 160-218 and 743-854, vaccine-associated CD4 TCRs also spanned spike. The breadth and depth of Spike-specific TCRs increased once two AZD1222 doses had been given.

Details on this clone: The antigen is unknown.

Here immunoSEQ multiplex PCR was the method, and the copy in TCRdb shows in-frame clones only, minus some. This sample carries some 140,000 clones, more than 85% of them seen once, and the ten largest clones take 1.5% to 2%. The CDR3 runs 14 residues. The trim removed 11 bases at V and 5 bases at J, leaving 11 bases unmatched. Germline CDR1 is SEHNR and CDR2 is FQNEAQ (reference sequence). The sequences come from peripheral blood, collected on day 0 of AZD1222 vaccination. This chain links TRBV7-9 with TRBJ1-5; 8 nucleotides agree with TRBD1. The TCR was taken from an adult in good health. The CDR3 region is CAGSGQEGYQPQHF. The DNA of the CDR3 is TGTGCCGGGTCGGGACAGGAAGGTTATCAGCCCCAGCATTTT.